This TCR beta chain is from a study of cytomegalovirus exposure and HLA in healthy donors. As to this clone: The antigen is not known.

Overall study results and limits: Presence/absence analyses assumed roughly uniform sequencing depth across donors. Another analysis was done later, and it associated fewer than 20,000 TCR beta sequences with HLA alleles at 0.05 false discovery rate. As a later analysis showed, a missense DCLRE1C variant was linked to trimming of TCR beta V- and J-genes. Most subjects had HLA-A and HLA-B alleles reportedly predicted accurately by TCR beta sequences.

This PCR relied on a set of 60 Vbeta primers and 13 Jbeta primers. TCRdb's table, derived via immunoSEQ multiplex PCR, lists solely in-frame clones and lacks some. The sample carries around 100,000 clones, roughly 88% recorded once. Trimming removed 5 bases from V and 4 bases from J; junction bases left unmatched: 6. This CDR3 has 15 residues. Germline values: CDR1 PRHDT, CDR2 FYEKMQ (reference sequence). The TCR comes from a woman younger than 35 in good health and CMV-seronegative. The rearrangement uses TRBV13 and TRBJ2-7; 12 bases fit TRBD2. Sample: PBMCs. The chain's CDR3 is CASSTRLAGEYEQYF. CDR3 nucleotides: TGTGCCAGCAGCACCCGACTAGCGGGAGAGTACGAGCAGTACTTC.